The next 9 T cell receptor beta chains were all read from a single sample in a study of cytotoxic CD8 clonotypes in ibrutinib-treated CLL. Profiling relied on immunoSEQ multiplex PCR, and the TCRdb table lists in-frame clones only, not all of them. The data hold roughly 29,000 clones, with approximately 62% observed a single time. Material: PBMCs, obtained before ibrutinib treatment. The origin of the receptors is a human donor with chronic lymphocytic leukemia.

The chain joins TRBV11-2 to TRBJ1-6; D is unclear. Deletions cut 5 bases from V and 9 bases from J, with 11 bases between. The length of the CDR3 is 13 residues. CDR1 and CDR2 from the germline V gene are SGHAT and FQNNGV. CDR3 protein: CASSQLLGSPLHF. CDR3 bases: TGTGCCAGCAGCCAACTACTGGGTTCACCCCTCCACTTT.

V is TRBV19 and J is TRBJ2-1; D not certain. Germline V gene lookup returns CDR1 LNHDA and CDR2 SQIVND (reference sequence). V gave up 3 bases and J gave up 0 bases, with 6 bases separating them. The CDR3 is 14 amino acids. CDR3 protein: CASSIPGSYNEQFF. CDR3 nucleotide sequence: TGTGCCAGTAGTATTCCTGGCTCCTACAATGAGCAGTTCTTC.

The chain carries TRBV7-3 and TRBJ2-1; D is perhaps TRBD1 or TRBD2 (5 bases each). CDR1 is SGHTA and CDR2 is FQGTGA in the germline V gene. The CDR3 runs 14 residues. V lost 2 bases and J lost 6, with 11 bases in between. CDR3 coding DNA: TGTGCCAGCAGCTTATCGCTAGGGACCAATGAGCAGTTCTTC. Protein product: CASSLSLGTNEQFF.

The CDR3 sequence: CASSQEPFNEKLFF. The CDR3, as DNA: TGTGCCAGCAGCCAAGAACCCTTTAATGAAAAACTGTTTTTT. The chain employs TRBV4-2 and TRBJ1-4, with D hard to call. V shed 0 bases and J shed 4 bases, with 6 bases lying between them. The germline CDR1 and CDR2 sequences are LGHNA and YNFKEQ. The CDR3 extends over 14 amino acids.

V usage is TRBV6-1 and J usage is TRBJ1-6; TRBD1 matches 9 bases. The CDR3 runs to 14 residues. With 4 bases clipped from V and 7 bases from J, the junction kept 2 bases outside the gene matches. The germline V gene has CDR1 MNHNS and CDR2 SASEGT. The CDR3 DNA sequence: TGTGCCAGCAGTGCGGGACAGGGAAATTCACCCCTCCACTTT. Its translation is CASSAGQGNSPLHF.

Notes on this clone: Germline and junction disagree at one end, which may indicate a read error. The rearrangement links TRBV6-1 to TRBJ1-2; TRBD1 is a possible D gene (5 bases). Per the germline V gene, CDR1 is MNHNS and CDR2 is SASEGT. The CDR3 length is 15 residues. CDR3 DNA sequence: TGTGCCAGCAGTGAAGCCAAGGGGTGGGACTACGGCTACACCTTC. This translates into CASSEAKGWDYGYTF.

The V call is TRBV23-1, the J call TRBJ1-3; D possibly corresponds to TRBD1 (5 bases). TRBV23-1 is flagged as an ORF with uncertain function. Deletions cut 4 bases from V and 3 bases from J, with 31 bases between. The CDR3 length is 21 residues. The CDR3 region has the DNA TGCGCCAGCAGTCCCCGCCCCAACAGGCTCCGGACCGAACGGGGTGGAAACACCATATATTTT. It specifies CASSPRPNRLRTERGGNTIYF.

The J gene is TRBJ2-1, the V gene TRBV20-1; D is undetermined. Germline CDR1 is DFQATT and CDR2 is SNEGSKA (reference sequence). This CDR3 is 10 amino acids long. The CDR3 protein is CSPGDNEQFF. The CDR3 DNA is TGCAGCCCCGGTGACAATGAGCAGTTCTTC.

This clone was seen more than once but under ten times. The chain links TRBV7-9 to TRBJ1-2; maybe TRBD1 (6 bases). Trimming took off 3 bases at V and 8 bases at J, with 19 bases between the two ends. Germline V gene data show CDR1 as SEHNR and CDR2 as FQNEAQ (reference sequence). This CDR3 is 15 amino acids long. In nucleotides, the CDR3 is TGTGCCAGCAGCTTCGGCAGACAGGCCCACGGGGGCTACACCTTC. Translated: CASSFGRQAHGGYTF.